The clone carrying this T cell receptor (beta chain) was picked up one time. Positive CCR7 selection of CD45RO-negative cells yielded the naive CD8 cells, and terminally differentiated effector memory CD45RA+ cells were excluded. All donors were healthy HIV-negative adults lacking recent acute infections or vaccinations. An approximately 220 ng quantity of DNA, about 30,000 T cell genomes, went into the sorted-subset replicate PCRs. The table came from immunoSEQ multiplex PCR; TCRdb's copy has only in-frame clones and leaves some out. The sample records fewer than 1 million clones, about 96% being singletons. This sample is part of a study of shared clonotypes between healthy human individuals. Study information: CD8 memory received one plate per donor, CD8 naive two, CD4 memory three and CD4 naive three.

The CDR3 is 13 amino acids. CDR1 and CDR2 (germline): MNHEY, SMNVEV (reference sequence). V dropped 10 bases and J dropped 7 bases, with 17 bases sitting between them. Sequencing was carried out using naive CD8+ T cells sorted from blood. The source is a man aged 25-45 years in good health. The chain joins TRBV27 to TRBJ2-1; D could derive from TRBD1 or TRBD2 (5 bases each). The chain's CDR3 is CATTGGGGNEQFF. For the CDR3, the DNA is TGTGCCACTACCGGTGGGGGTGGGAATGAGCAGTTCTTC.